One and the same sample provided the 5 T cell receptor beta chains below, sequenced in a study of T cell changes during pregnancy in multiple sclerosis. Produced via immunoSEQ multiplex PCR; TCRdb's table is partial and in-frame only. The repertoire consists of more than 30,000 clones, with approximately 90% occurring once and the leading ten covering approximately 0.6%. Sequences were derived from CD4+ T cells from peripheral blood mononuclear cells, sampled before pregnancy. These receptors all come from a female donor with multiple sclerosis, enrolled in a pregnancy study.

The CDR3 coding sequence is TGTGCCAGCTGTAGGCTAGCGGGGGACTACGAGCAGTACTTC. Translating gives CASCRLAGDYEQYF. The chain combines TRBV7-9 with TRBJ2-7, with TRBD2 matching over 10 bases. Per germline, CDR1 SEHNR and CDR2 FQNEAQ (reference sequence). Trimming took 8 bases from V and 3 from J; bases not matched to a gene: 7. The CDR3 totals 14 residues.

The rearrangement uses TRBV7-2 and TRBJ2-4; D ambiguous. The CDR3 has 13 residues. The V and J ends lost 5 bases and 6 bases respectively, with 11 bases between them. Germline V lookup: CDR1 SGHTA, CDR2 FQGNSA. This CDR3 is CASSASLLNIQYF. The CDR3 bases are TGTGCCAGCAGCGCGTCCTTATTAAACATTCAGTACTTC.

The rearrangement joins TRBV19 to TRBJ2-6, with a tentative D call TRBD1 (6 bases). V was trimmed by 4 bases and J by 5 bases, leaving 12 bases between them. This CDR3 has 15 residues. Germline CDR1 LNHDA, CDR2 SQIVND (reference sequence). The CDR3 DNA sequence: TGTGCCAGTAGTAAAGGGCAGGGGTGGGCCAACGTCCTGACTTTC. Protein product: CASSKGQGWANVLTF.

The gene calls are TRBV9 and TRBJ2-5; TRBD1 matches 7 bases. Germline CDR1 SGDLS, CDR2 YYNGEE. CDR3 size: 15 residues. Trimming removed 4 bases from V and 5 bases from J; junction bases left unmatched: 11. CDR3 sequence: CASSLLDRQGETQYF. As DNA, the CDR3 is TGTGCCAGCAGCTTATTGGACAGGCAGGGGGAGACCCAGTACTTC.

This clone appeared once. The CDR3 protein is CARVRRDRDLEKASTDTQYF. The CDR3 DNA follows: TGCGCCCGGGTTCGGCGCGACCGTGACCTGGAGAAGGCCAGCACAGATACGCAGTATTTT. The chain employs TRBV5-1 and TRBJ2-3, with D unresolved. Germline-derived CDR1 and CDR2 are SGHRS and YFSETQ. Between the trimmed V and J ends, which lost 10 bases and 0 bases, there was a span of 33 bases. This CDR3 is 20 amino acids long.